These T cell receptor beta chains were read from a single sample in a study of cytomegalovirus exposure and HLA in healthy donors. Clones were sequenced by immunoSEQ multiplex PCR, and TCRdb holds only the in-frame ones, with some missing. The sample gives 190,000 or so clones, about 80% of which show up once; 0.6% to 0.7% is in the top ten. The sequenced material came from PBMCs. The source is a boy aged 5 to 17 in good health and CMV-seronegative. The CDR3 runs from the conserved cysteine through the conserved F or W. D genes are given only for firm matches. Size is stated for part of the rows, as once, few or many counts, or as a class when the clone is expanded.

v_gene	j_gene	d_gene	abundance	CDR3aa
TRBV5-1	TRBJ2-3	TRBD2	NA	CASSLGVAGGMQYF
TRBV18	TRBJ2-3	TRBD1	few	CASSPRDRATDTQYF
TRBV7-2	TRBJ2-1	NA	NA	CASSTGTESDKEQFF
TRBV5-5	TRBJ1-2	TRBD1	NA	CASSYDRAPGYGYTF
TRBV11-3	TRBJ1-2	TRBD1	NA	CASSSPGGGYGYTF
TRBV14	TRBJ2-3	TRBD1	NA	CASSQWGQGTDTQYF
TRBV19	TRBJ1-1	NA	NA	CASTPDDRYHTEAFF
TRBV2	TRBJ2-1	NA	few	CASTPGVRSYNEQFF
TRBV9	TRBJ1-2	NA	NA	CASSVAAGDGYTF
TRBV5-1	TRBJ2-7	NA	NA	CASSFTQGGYEQYF
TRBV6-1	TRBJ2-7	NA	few	CASSELGGIRIYEQYF
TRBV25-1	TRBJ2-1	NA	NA	CASSEYFMGGSGNEQFF
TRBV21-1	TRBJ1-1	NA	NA	CASSKDRGRTEAFF
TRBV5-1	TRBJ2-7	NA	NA	CASSLELGPYEQYF
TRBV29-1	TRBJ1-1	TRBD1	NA	CSVRLDRAASEAFF
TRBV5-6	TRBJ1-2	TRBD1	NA	CASRKGQGREGDYGYTF
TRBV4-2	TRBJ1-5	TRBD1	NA	CASSHAGTGRNQPQHF
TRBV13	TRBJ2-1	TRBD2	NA	CASSLGRGGSDEQFF
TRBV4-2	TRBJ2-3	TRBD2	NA	CASSPRLAGAGDTQYF
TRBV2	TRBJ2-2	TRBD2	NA	CASSGVGGSYTGELFF
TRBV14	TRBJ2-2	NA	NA	CASSPGGGRRFNTGELFF
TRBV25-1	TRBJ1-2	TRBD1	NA	CASSEPGTGRRDGYTF